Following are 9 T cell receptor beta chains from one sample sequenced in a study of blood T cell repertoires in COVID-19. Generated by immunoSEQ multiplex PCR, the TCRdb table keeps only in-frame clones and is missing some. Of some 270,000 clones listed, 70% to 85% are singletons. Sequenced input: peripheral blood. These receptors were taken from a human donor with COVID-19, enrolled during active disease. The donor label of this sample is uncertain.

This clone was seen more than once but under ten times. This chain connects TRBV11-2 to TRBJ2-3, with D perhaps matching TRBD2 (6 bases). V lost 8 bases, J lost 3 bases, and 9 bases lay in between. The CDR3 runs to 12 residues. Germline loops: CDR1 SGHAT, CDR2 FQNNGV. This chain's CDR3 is CASGRWTDTQYF. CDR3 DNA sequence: TGTGCCAGCGGGAGGTGGACAGATACGCAGTATTTT. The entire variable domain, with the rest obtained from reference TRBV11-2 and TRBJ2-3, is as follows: EAGVAQSPRYKIIEKRQSVAFWCNPISGHATLYWYQQILGQGPKLLIQFQNNGVVDDSQLPKDRFSAERLKGVDSTLKIQPAKLEDSAVYLCASGRWTDTQYFGPGTRLTVL.

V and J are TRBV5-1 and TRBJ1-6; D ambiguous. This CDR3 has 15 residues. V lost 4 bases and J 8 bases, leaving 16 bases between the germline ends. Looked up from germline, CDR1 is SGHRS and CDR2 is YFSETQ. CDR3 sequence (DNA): TGCGCCAGCAGCCCGACCGGCGGCGCGGATTCACCCCTCCACTTT. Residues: CASSPTGGADSPLHF.

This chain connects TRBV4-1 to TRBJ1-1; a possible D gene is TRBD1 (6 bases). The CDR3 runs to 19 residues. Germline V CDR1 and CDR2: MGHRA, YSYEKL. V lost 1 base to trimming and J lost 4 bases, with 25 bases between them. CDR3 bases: TGCGCCAGCAGCCAAGTCGCCGGGGGGACACGTGGAAGAACCACTGAAGCTTTCTTT. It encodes CASSQVAGGTRGRTTEAFF.

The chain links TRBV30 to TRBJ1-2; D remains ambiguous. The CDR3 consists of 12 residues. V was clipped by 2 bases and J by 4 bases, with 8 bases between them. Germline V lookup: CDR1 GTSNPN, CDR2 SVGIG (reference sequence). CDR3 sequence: CAWSIGSYGYTF. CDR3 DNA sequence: TGTGCCTGGAGTATCGGGAGCTATGGCTACACCTTC.

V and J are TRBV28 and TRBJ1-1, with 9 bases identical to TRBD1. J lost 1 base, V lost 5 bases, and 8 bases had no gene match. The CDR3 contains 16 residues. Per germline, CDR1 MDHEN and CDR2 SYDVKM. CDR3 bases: TGTGCCAGCAGTCCAACAGGGGGCGTAAGGAACACTGAAGCTTTCTTT. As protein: CASSPTGGVRNTEAFF.

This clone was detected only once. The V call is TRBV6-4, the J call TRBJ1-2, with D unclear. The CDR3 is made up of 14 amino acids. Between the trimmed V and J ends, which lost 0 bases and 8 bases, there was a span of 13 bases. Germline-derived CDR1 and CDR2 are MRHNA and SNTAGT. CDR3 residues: CASSDSLGEGGYTF. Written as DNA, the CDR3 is TGTGCCAGCAGTGACTCATTAGGAGAGGGAGGCTACACCTTC.

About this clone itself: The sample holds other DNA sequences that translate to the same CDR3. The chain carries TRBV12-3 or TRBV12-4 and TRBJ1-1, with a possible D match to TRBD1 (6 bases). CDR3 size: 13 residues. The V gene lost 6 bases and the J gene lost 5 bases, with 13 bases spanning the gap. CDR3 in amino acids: CASRPQGGTEAFF. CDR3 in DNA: TGTGCCAGCAGGCCACAGGGTGGAACTGAAGCTTTCTTT.

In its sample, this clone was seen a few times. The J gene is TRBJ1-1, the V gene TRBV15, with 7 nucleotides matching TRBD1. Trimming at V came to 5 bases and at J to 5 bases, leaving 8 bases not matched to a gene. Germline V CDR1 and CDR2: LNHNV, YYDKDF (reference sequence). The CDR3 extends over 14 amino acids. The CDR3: CATSSARGWTEAFF. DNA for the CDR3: TGTGCCACCAGCTCCGCCAGGGGGTGGACTGAAGCTTTCTTT.

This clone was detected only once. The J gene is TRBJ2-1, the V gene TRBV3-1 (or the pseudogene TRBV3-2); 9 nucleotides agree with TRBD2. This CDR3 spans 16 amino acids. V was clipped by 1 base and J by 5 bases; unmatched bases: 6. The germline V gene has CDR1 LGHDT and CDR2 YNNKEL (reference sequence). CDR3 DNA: TGTGCCAGCAGCCAAGGCCTAGCGGGGCTTAACAATGAGCAGTTCTTC. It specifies CASSQGLAGLNNEQFF.